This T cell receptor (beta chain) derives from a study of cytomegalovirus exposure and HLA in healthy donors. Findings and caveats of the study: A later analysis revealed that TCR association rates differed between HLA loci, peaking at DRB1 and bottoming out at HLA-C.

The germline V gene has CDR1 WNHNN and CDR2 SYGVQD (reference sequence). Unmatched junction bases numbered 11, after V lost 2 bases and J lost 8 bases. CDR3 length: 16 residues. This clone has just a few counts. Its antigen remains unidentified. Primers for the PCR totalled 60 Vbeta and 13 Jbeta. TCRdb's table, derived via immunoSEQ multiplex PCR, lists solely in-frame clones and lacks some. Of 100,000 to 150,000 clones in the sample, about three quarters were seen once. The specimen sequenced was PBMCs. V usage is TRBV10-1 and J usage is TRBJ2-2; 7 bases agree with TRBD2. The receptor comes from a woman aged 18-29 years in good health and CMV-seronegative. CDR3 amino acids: CASSETPGEGLGELFF. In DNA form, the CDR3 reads TGCGCCAGCAGTGAGACGCCCGGGGAGGGGCTTGGGGAGCTGTTTTTT.